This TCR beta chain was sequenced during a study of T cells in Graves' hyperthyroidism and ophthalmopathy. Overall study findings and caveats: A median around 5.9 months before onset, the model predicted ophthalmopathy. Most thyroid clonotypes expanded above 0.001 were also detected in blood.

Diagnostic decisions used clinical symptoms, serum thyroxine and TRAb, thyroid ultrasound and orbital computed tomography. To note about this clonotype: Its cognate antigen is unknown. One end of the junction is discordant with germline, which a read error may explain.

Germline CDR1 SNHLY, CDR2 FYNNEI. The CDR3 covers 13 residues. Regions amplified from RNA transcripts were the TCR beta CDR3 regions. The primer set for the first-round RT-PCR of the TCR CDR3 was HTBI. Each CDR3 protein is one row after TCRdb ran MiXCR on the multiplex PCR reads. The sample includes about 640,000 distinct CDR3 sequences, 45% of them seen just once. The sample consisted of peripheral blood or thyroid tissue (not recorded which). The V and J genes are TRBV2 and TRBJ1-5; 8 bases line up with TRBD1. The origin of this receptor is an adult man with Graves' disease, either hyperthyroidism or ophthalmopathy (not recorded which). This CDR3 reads CATSAGATTGEHF. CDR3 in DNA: TGTGCCACCAGTGCAGGGGCCACGACAGGGGAGCATTTT.